The T cell receptor (beta chain) described here comes from a study of cytomegalovirus exposure and HLA in healthy donors. Both 60 Vbeta primers and 13 Jbeta primers went into the PCR. The data were produced by immunoSEQ multiplex PCR, yet TCRdb's version contains in-frame clones alone and is incomplete. This table holds roughly 180,000 clones, around four fifths found once. Looked up from germline, CDR1 is SEHNR and CDR2 is FQNEAQ (reference sequence). V lost 1 base, J lost 0 bases, and 6 bases lay in between. CDR3 length: 14 residues. The source of this sequence is a girl between 5 and 17 years old in good health and CMV-seropositive. The sequencing sample was made of PBMCs. The gene calls are TRBV7-9 and TRBJ1-1, with a weak D call TRBD1 (5 bases). Written as DNA, the CDR3 is TGTGCCAGCAGCTTAGTCAGGGTGAACACTGAAGCTTTCTTT. It encodes CASSLVRVNTEAFF.